Listed below are T cell receptor beta chains from one sample, sequenced in a study of beta chain features in type 1 diabetes. Produced via immunoSEQ multiplex PCR; TCRdb's table is partial and in-frame only. The profile shows some 330,000 clones, 8% to 13% of them singletons. Sequenced: naive CD4+ T cells from blood. The receptors come from a woman aged 25 to 39 in good health. The conserved cysteine and the conserved F or W are not part of the CDR3 here. Each record gives: V gene, J gene, CDR3 protein.

v_call: TRBV9
j_call: TRBJ2-5
cdr3_aa: ASSGQGQGNLETQY

v_call: TRBV7-9
j_call: TRBJ2-1
cdr3_aa: ASGETGFYNEQF

v_call: TRBV20-1
j_call: TRBJ2-3
cdr3_aa: SAGAQQAQY

v_call: TRBV28
j_call: TRBJ1-1
cdr3_aa: AHFGGGRDTEAF

v_call: TRBV29-1
j_call: TRBJ1-1
cdr3_aa: SGTYQTGNTEAF

v_call: TRBV7-8
j_call: TRBJ2-3
cdr3_aa: ASSPSGQGRDTQY

v_call: TRBV19
j_call: TRBJ2-4
cdr3_aa: ASMGQNLAKNIQY

v_call: TRBV7-8
j_call: TRBJ2-1
cdr3_aa: ASSLGKTHGTGWNEQF

v_call: TRBV20-1
j_call: TRBJ2-3
cdr3_aa: SAPSTDTQY

v_call: TRBV2
j_call: TRBJ2-5
cdr3_aa: ASTLPRETQY

v_call: TRBV15
j_call: TRBJ2-5
cdr3_aa: ATSTLGQGKTQY